This T cell receptor (beta chain) was sequenced during a study of T cells in Graves' hyperthyroidism and ophthalmopathy. It was uncontrolled infection, other autoimmune disease, pregnancy or lactation that excluded patients. It was 10 ml of fresh peripheral blood that supplied the PBMCs. RNA transcripts served as the template for amplifying TCR beta CDR3 regions. A set of HTBI primers served as the primers for a first-round RT-PCR of the TCR CDR3. One entry per CDR3 protein results from TCRdb running MiXCR on the multiplex PCR reads. This sample carries roughly 660,000 distinct CDR3 sequences, around 16% of them seen once, and the ten largest clones take about 14%. There are many counts of this clonotype. There are 18 residues in the CDR3. The germline V gene encodes CDR1 MNHEY and CDR2 SVGEGT. V was shortened by 0 bases and J by 4 bases, with 22 bases between the two germline ends.

This sequence joins TRBV6-2 or TRBV6-3 and TRBJ2-7; D possibly matches TRBD1 or TRBD2 (6 bases each). This clonotype was sampled from a man in his forties or fifties with Graves' hyperthyroidism. The sequenced sample was blood. Here the CDR3 DNA reads TGTGCCAGCAGTTACTCGAGATCCAGGGGAGGAGACGCGTACGAGCAGTACTTC. Protein product: CASSYSRSRGGDAYEQYF.